This T cell receptor beta chain derives from a study of shared clonotypes between healthy human individuals. Remarks on this clone: What it recognizes is unknown.

V trimming: 2 bases; J trimming: 2 bases; junction bases outside the gene matches: 10. CDR1 and CDR2 from the germline V gene are SGHNT and YYREEE (reference sequence). The CDR3 length is 19 residues. General study results and limits: In general, naive subsets displayed greater estimated richness than memory subsets did.

The assay was immunoSEQ multiplex PCR, and TCRdb's table has in-frame clones only and misses some. The sample has roughly 2.6 million clones; more than 90% are singletons. The receptor comes from a man younger than 30 in good health. Material: naive CD4+ T cells sorted from blood. The subset here: CD45RA+ positively selected. The chain joins TRBV5-4 to TRBJ2-3, with TRBD2 matching 14 bases. CDR3 nucleotides: TGTGCCAGCAGCTTCCCGGGACTAGCGGGGGCCTCCACCACAGATACGCAGTATTTT. The encoded protein is CASSFPGLAGASTTDTQYF.